These T cell receptor beta chains were read from a single sample in a study of blood T cell repertoires in COVID-19. TCRdb keeps only in-frame clones here, not all; method: immunoSEQ multiplex PCR. The sample carries about 170,000 clones, around nine tenths recorded once. The specimen sequenced was peripheral blood. These receptors were taken from a man aged 55 to 69 with COVID-19, enrolled during active disease. Each CDR3 is given with its conserved first and last residue. The order of the fields is J gene, V gene, CDR3 length, D gene, clone size, CDR3 DNA, CDR3 protein. The D gene is left open where the match is weak. Clone size is shown for a subset of rows, as once, few, many or a class of expanded clone.

>TRBJ2-5|TRBV24-1|18|.|.
TGTGCCACCAGTGACCCCCGTGGAGGGCTTCCTGTCCAAGAGACCCAGTACTTC
CATSDPRGGLPVQETQYF
>TRBJ2-6|TRBV6-5|14|.|.
TGTGCCAGCAGTACAGGGCCTGGGGCCAACGTCCTGACTTTC
CASSTGPGANVLTF
>TRBJ1-1|TRBV14|13|TRBD1|.
TGTGCCAGCAGCCAAACAGGGGGCGTTAAAGCTTTCTTT
CASSQTGGVKAFF
>TRBJ2-1|TRBV9|12|.|.
TGTGCCAGCAGCGTCAGGGGGGATGAGCAGTTCTTC
CASSVRGDEQFF
>TRBJ1-5|TRBV2|15|.|.
TGTGCCAGCAGGTTTTGGGGAGGAGGAAGTCAGCCCCAGCATTTT
CASRFWGGGSQPQHF
>TRBJ1-5|TRBV7-9|14|.|.
TGTGCCAGCAGCTTACTACAGGGCAATCAGCCCCAGCATTTT
CASSLLQGNQPQHF
>TRBJ1-1|TRBV7-3|14|.|.
TGTGCCAGCAGCTTATGGGGGCCTAGCACTGAAGCTTTCTTT
CASSLWGPSTEAFF
>TRBJ1-1|TRBV12-3/TRBV12-4|13|.|.
TGTGCCAGCAGTCTCGGACTGACCACTGAAGCTTTCTTT
CASSLGLTTEAFF
>TRBJ1-5|TRBV9|15|TRBD1|.
TGTGCCAGCAGCGCCCAGACAGGGCCCAATCAGCCCCAGCATTTT
CASSAQTGPNQPQHF
>TRBJ2-3|TRBV29-1|15|TRBD2|.
TGCAGCGCCGGGACTAGCGGGATGGGCACAGATACGCAGTATTTT
CSAGTSGMGTDTQYF
>TRBJ1-2|TRBV19|12|.|once
TGTGCCAGTAGTGCAGCTAACTATGGCTACACCTTC
CASSAANYGYTF
>TRBJ1-2|TRBV5-1|13|.|once
TGCGCCAGCAGGCCCAGGGTGGACTATGGCTACACCTTC
CASRPRVDYGYTF
>TRBJ2-7|TRBV13|15|.|.
TGTGCCAGCAGCCTAACTGGGGGGAGCTCCTACGAGCAGTACTTC
CASSLTGGSSYEQYF
>TRBJ2-1|TRBV9|14|.|.
TGTGCCAGCAGCCTTAGGCTAGCTGGGAATGAGCAGTTCTTC
CASSLRLAGNEQFF
>TRBJ1-2|TRBV9|14|.|.
TGTGCCAGCAGCGTACCAGAGCCACTATCTGGCTACACCTTC
CASSVPEPLSGYTF
>TRBJ2-7|TRBV4-3|15|.|.
TGCGCCAGCAGCCCGGAGGGGGGGAATAACGACGAGCAGTACTTC
CASSPEGGNNDEQYF
>TRBJ1-2|TRBV4-2|15|.|once
TGTGCCAGCAGCCAAGATTTTAGTCGGCCGGGTGGCTACACCTTC
CASSQDFSRPGGYTF
>TRBJ1-1|TRBV6-6|17|TRBD1|.
TGTGCCAGCAGTCACAACCCGAGCGACAGGGTTAACACTGAAGCTTTCTTT
CASSHNPSDRVNTEAFF
>TRBJ1-3|TRBV19|16|.|.
TGTGCCAGTAAGCCCGTGGCGGGGGAAGCTGGAAACACCATATATTTT
CASKPVAGEAGNTIYF
>TRBJ2-1|TRBV27|16|TRBD2|.
TGTGCCAGCAGTTTACGGCTAGCGGGAGGTATGAATGAGCAGTTCTTC
CASSLRLAGGMNEQFF
>TRBJ1-2|TRBV19|14|TRBD1|.
TGTGCCAGTAGTCTATCCCAGGGGGCGGGAGGCTACACCTTC
CASSLSQGAGGYTF
>TRBJ2-7|TRBV6-5|15|.|.
TGTGCCAGCAGTTACGGGGACTCCCAACGGGACGAGCAGTACTTC
CASSYGDSQRDEQYF
>TRBJ1-5|TRBV19|15|TRBD1|once
TGTGCCAGTAGCCAGGGACAGGCCTACAATCAGCCCCAGCATTTT
CASSQGQAYNQPQHF
>TRBJ1-6|TRBV7-9|15|TRBD1|.
TGTGCCAGCAGCCCTTGGGACAGTGAAAATTCACCCCTCCACTTT
CASSPWDSENSPLHF
>TRBJ1-2|TRBV19|14|.|.
TGTGCCAGTAGTATCATCGGGTTTAACTATGGCTACACCTTC
CASSIIGFNYGYTF
>TRBJ2-1|TRBV7-3|23|TRBD2|.
TGTGCCAGCAGCTTAAAACCTTTACCCGGGACTAGCGGGGTCTCAAGCTCCTACAATGAGCAGTTCTTC
CASSLKPLPGTSGVSSSYNEQFF
>TRBJ1-2|TRBV19|15|TRBD1|.
TGTGCCAGTAGTGTCCAGGGACAGGGCTCTACCCCCTACACCTTC
CASSVQGQGSTPYTF
>TRBJ2-7|TRBV28|13|.|.
TGTGCCAGCTCAAGTGCGATCGACTACGAGCAGTACTTC
CASSSAIDYEQYF
>TRBJ2-5|TRBV28|15|.|.
TGTGCCAGCAGTTTACGCGGAACCCAGGGGGAGACCCAGTACTTC
CASSLRGTQGETQYF
>TRBJ2-4|TRBV10-3|13|.|.
TGTGCCATCAGTGGACTAGCCAAAAACATTCAGTACTTC
CAISGLAKNIQYF
>TRBJ2-7|TRBV28|14|.|.
TGTGCCAGCAGTACTAAGAGGAGCTCCTACGAGCAGTACTTC
CASSTKRSSYEQYF
>TRBJ2-3|TRBV19|16|.|.
TGTGCCAGTAGTACACTGGGGCCACGCCGTCCAGATACGCAGTATTTT
CASSTLGPRRPDTQYF
>TRBJ2-1|TRBV19|15|TRBD1|few
TGTGCCAGTAGTTCCGGACAGGGGGGGTACAATGAGCAGTTCTTC
CASSSGQGGYNEQFF
>TRBJ1-3|TRBV7-6|19|.|.
TGTGCCAGCAGCTTAGTTTCTCGGCAGCCCGGCGGCTCTGGAAACACCATATATTTT
CASSLVSRQPGGSGNTIYF
>TRBJ1-5|TRBV7-2|16|TRBD1|.
TGTGCCAGCAGCTTAAGGTTTACAGGGGGCCAGGGGCCCCAGCATTTT
CASSLRFTGGQGPQHF
>TRBJ1-2|TRBV2|15|TRBD1|.
TGTGCCAGCAGTCCTCGACAGGGAGTCGACTATGGCTACACCTTC
CASSPRQGVDYGYTF
>TRBJ2-2|TRBV5-5|15|.|.
TGTGCCAGCAGCCTAACCGGGACATACACCGGGGAGCTGTTTTTT
CASSLTGTYTGELFF
>TRBJ1-1|TRBV6-5|15|TRBD1|.
TGTGCCAGCAGACCTGAGAGGGGGCCGAACACTGAAGCTTTCTTT
CASRPERGPNTEAFF
>TRBJ1-4|TRBV24-1|13|.|once
TGTGCCACCGTACAGACATACTATGAAAAACTGTTTTTT
CATVQTYYEKLFF
>TRBJ2-3|TRBV7-3|13|.|.
TGTGCCAGCAGCTTATTGCCGCAGGGTACGCAGTATTTT
CASSLLPQGTQYF
>TRBJ1-2|TRBV19|13|.|.
TGTGCCAGTAGTTTAGACGGGGTCTATGGCTACACCTTC
CASSLDGVYGYTF
>TRBJ1-6|TRBV30|13|.|.
TGTGCCTGGATAGCCAGGGAAGGTTCACCCCTCCACTTT
CAWIAREGSPLHF
>TRBJ2-7|TRBV12-3/TRBV12-4|11|.|.
TGTGCCAGCAGTTTTGGGTCGGGGCAGTACTTC
CASSFGSGQYF
>TRBJ2-1|TRBV9|15|TRBD1|.
TGTGCCAGCAGCGTCTCCGGACAGGGCTATTACGAGCAGTTCTTC
CASSVSGQGYYEQFF
>TRBJ1-1|TRBV11-3|14|.|.
TGTGCCAGCAGCCGGGAAGGGGAGGGCACTGAAGCTTTCTTT
CASSREGEGTEAFF
>TRBJ2-3|TRBV2|16|.|.
TGTGCCAGCAGTGAAATGGGGGGGGGCCTAGTTGATACGCAGTATTTT
CASSEMGGGLVDTQYF
>TRBJ2-7|TRBV5-5|15|.|few
TGTGCCAGCAGCCCGGGAGGGGGCGATTTCTACGAGCAGTACTTC
CASSPGGGDFYEQYF
>TRBJ2-3|TRBV13|16|TRBD1|once
TGTGCCAGCAGCACGTACAGGGGAGAGGGCACTAATACGCAGTATTTT
CASSTYRGEGTNTQYF
>TRBJ1-1|TRBV29-1|11|.|.
TGCAGCGTTGAAGTTCTGAGTGAAGCTTTCTTT
CSVEVLSEAFF
>TRBJ1-1|TRBV3-1/TRBV3-2|14|.|.
TGTGCCAGCAGCCAGGGGGGTAGCGCAGGTAGAGCTTTCTTT
CASSQGGSAGRAFF
>TRBJ1-6|TRBV7-2|16|.|.
TGTGCCAGCAGCTCTGGGGCTGGGAACTATAATTCACCCCTCCACTTT
CASSSGAGNYNSPLHF
>TRBJ1-6|TRBV19|13|.|.
TGTGCCAGTAGTAGGTTGGAGAATTCACCCCTCCACTTT
CASSRLENSPLHF
>TRBJ1-4|TRBV28|17|.|.
TGTGCCAGCAGTTTGGCCCGCTTAGTGAGGTTTAATGAAAAACTGTTTTTT
CASSLARLVRFNEKLFF
>TRBJ1-1|TRBV2|15|TRBD1|.
TGTGCCAGCAGATGGGACAGGGGAATGAACACTGAAGCTTTCTTT
CASRWDRGMNTEAFF
>TRBJ1-6|TRBV21-1|14|.|.
TGTGCCAGCAGCATGGCCAGGGGGCACTCACCCCTCCACTTT
CASSMARGHSPLHF
>TRBJ1-2|TRBV5-4|12|TRBD1|.
TGTGCCAGCAGCGGGATGGACAGGGGCTACACCTTC
CASSGMDRGYTF